Presented here are 30 T cell receptor beta chains from one specimen sequenced in a study of low-dose radiotherapy and immunotherapy resistance in tumors. Alpha and beta chains were covered, as first-strand cDNA relied on TRAV- and TRBV-specific primers. Both a constant-region primer and a V-primer adapter served to amplify TCRs across roughly 20 PCR cycles. Each CDR3 protein gets one entry after TCRdb re-called the reads with MiXCR. In the table there are under 70,000 distinct CDR3 sequences, 20% to 25% of which are singletons. As for time point: before trial treatment. The starting material was PBMCs, obtained before treatment. Receptors originate from a male donor with prostate cancer.

This clonotype was counted many times. The chain uses TRBV5-1 and TRBJ2-7, with D maybe TRBD2 (6 bases). Looked up from germline, CDR1 is SGHRS and CDR2 is YFSETQ. There are 13 residues in the CDR3. Trimming removed 7 bases from V and 0 bases from J, with 11 bases in between. CDR3 protein: CASARDSSYEQYF. The CDR3 nucleotides are TGCGCCAGCGCCCGGGACTCCTCCTACGAGCAGTACTTC.

The chain joins TRBV11-2 to TRBJ2-7; 8 nucleotides match TRBD2. This CDR3 contains 15 residues. With V trimmed by 4 bases and J by 4 bases, 9 bases remained unmatched. CDR1 and CDR2 from the germline V gene are SGHAT and FQNNGV. The CDR3 DNA reads TGTGCCAGCAGCTCCGTTAGTAGCGGGATGTACGAGCAGTACTTC. Protein product: CASSSVSSGMYEQYF.

This clonotype was detected many times. This chain joins TRBV13 and TRBJ2-1, with D perhaps TRBD2 (6 bases). CDR3 size: 16 residues. Germline lookup yields CDR1 PRHDT and CDR2 FYEKMQ (reference sequence). Between the trimmed V and J ends, which lost 1 base and 1 base, there was a span of 11 bases. In DNA, the CDR3 is TGTGCCAGCAGCTTAGTCGGGACTGGTTCCTACAATGAGCAGTTCTTC. Its protein is CASSLVGTGSYNEQFF.

Concerning this clonotype itself: A read error is likely here: a far larger clone is one base away. The chain recombines TRBV12-3 or TRBV12-4 with TRBJ2-7; 8 bases agree with TRBD2. This CDR3 contains 14 residues. V lost 4 bases to trimming and J lost 7 bases; unmatched junction nucleotides: 9. This CDR3 reads CASSSRGAQNEQYF. In nucleotides, the CDR3 is TGTGCCAGCAGTTCGCGGGGGGCGCAGAATGAGCAGTACTTC.

This clonotype was recorded a few times. The chain carries TRBV28 and TRBJ2-7, with 9 bases fitting TRBD1. CDR1 is MDHEN, CDR2 SYDVKM, per germline. The V segment lost 6 bases and the J segment 5 bases; nucleotides outside the gene matches: 8. This CDR3 is built from 14 residues. The CDR3 DNA reads as TGTGCCAGCAGCCATTCCCGGGACAGGGACGAGCAGTACTTC. Translated, it gives CASSHSRDRDEQYF.

In this sample, this clonotype turned up many times. This rearrangement joins TRBV28 to TRBJ2-5, with 12 bases lining up with TRBD2. In germline, CDR1 is MDHEN, CDR2 SYDVKM. The V gene end was trimmed by 2 bases and the J gene end by 1 base; junction bases not matched to a gene: 2. This CDR3 is 16 amino acids long. CDR3 DNA: TGTGCCAGCAGTTTAGGACTAGCGGGGCCCCAAGAGACCCAGTACTTC. Translation gives CASSLGLAGPQETQYF.

This clonotype has at least ten counts. The chain recombines TRBV7-9 with TRBJ1-5; the D gene is possibly TRBD1 (6 bases). CDR3 length: 13 residues. Germline V gene sequence: CDR1 SEHNR, CDR2 FQNEAQ (reference sequence). Trimming pared 5 bases from V and 7 bases from J, leaving 12 bases between. The CDR3 DNA is TGTGCCAGCAGCAACTACAGGGACCAGCCCCAGCATTTT. As protein: CASSNYRDQPQHF.

The chain uses TRBV27 and TRBJ2-4; maybe TRBD2 (7 bases). Trimming removed 3 bases from V and 6 bases from J, with 15 bases in between. The CDR3 has 15 residues. CDR1 and CDR2 (germline): MNHEY, SMNVEV (reference sequence). The CDR3 region is CASSLGGLVGNIQYF. CDR3 bases: TGTGCCAGCAGTTTGGGGGGGCTAGTGGGAAACATTCAGTACTTC.

This clonotype was recorded at least ten times. The rearrangement joins TRBV11-2 to TRBJ2-3, with a possible D match to TRBD2 (5 bases). Germline values: CDR1 SGHAT, CDR2 FQNNGV. The CDR3 covers 13 residues. V was pared by 4 bases and J by 3 bases, with 8 bases between. As DNA, the CDR3 is TGTGCCAGCAGCTGGCCGGGGACAGATACGCAGTATTTT. Its translation is CASSWPGTDTQYF. The full variable domain, in which reference TRBV11-2 and TRBJ2-3 provide the parts outside the CDR3, is EAGVAQSPRYKIIEKRQSVAFWCNPISGHATLYWYQQILGQGPKLLIQFQNNGVVDDSQLPKDRFSAERLKGVDSTLKIQPAKLEDSAVYLCASSWPGTDTQYFGPGTRLTVL.

Points on this clonotype: A read error likely explains this, since a far larger clone differs by one base. The chain couples TRBV12-3 or TRBV12-4 to TRBJ2-7, with a tentative D call TRBD1 (5 bases). With 2 bases removed from V and 7 bases from J, the gap between germline ends came to 15 bases. This CDR3 comprises 14 residues. The CDR3 DNA reads as TGTGCCAGCAGTTTACCGCAGGGTAACAATGAGCAGTACTTC. This codes for CASSLPQGNNEQYF.

This clonotype was seen ten or more times. V and J are TRBV7-6 and TRBJ1-1, with TRBD1 as a possible D gene (6 bases). Germline V gene lookup returns CDR1 SGHVS and CDR2 FNYEAQ. This CDR3 is 15 amino acids long. The ends were cut back, 6 bases at V and 2 bases at J, with 16 bases in the middle. The CDR3 loop is CASSRRGQTNTEAFF. CDR3 sequence (DNA): TGTGCCAGCAGTCGGAGAGGACAGACAAACACTGAAGCTTTCTTT.

Of note for this clonotype: Only one base separates this from a far larger clonotype, so it likely reflects a read error. The chain has TRBV6-1 and TRBJ1-4; D is possibly TRBD1 (5 bases). The germline gives CDR1 MNHNS, CDR2 SASEGT. This CDR3 spans 18 amino acids. Trimming stripped 10 bases from V and 7 bases from J, with 31 bases between. The CDR3 protein is CANSRTSIIPGLPEKLFF. As DNA, the CDR3 is TGTGCCAACAGCCGAACGTCTATAATTCCGGGACTACCTGAAAAACTGTTTTTT.

V gene TRBV6-8 combines with J gene TRBJ2-3, with 9 bases identical to TRBD2. This CDR3 region has 15 residues. CDR1 and CDR2 from the germline V gene are MNHGY and SAAAGT. With V trimmed by 6 bases and J by 0 bases, 4 bases remained unmatched. The CDR3 region has the DNA TGTGCCAGCAGATTAGCGGGGGCTAGCACAGATACGCAGTATTTT. It translates to CASRLAGASTDTQYF.

In its sample, this clonotype was seen many times. The chain links TRBV5-5 to TRBJ1-1; D perhaps matches TRBD1 (6 bases). This CDR3 comprises 16 residues. CDR1 is SGHKS, CDR2 YYEKEE, per germline (reference sequence). V lost 4 bases, J lost 0 bases, and 16 bases lay in between. In DNA form, the CDR3 reads TGTGCCAGCAGCCGTTTCGTAGGGGGTATGAACACTGAAGCTTTCTTT. Protein: CASSRFVGGMNTEAFF.

V gene TRBV9 combines with J gene TRBJ2-6; D is possibly TRBD1 or TRBD2 (5 bases each). The V gene's germline CDR1 is SGDLS and CDR2 YYNGEE. Trimming pared 5 bases from V and 0 bases from J, leaving 21 bases between. This CDR3 region has 19 residues. CDR3 amino acids: CASSGAPDSRISGANVLTF. Written as DNA, the CDR3 is TGTGCCAGCAGTGGGGCCCCGGACTCTCGGATCTCTGGGGCCAACGTCCTGACTTTC.

This clonotype was seen repeatedly, ten times or more. A junction boundary mismatches the germline segment, possibly from a read error. For the CDR3, the DNA is TGTGCCAGCAGGTCGACTAGCGAGGGGACCGGAGAGCTGTTTTTT. Amino acids: CASRSTSEGTGELFF. V is TRBV12-3 or TRBV12-4 and J is TRBJ2-2; 8 positions agree with TRBD2. This CDR3 spans 15 amino acids.

A few counts support this clonotype. The chain recombines TRBV3-1 with TRBJ2-1; 9 bases are shared with TRBD2. Losses at the gene ends were 3 bases for V and 1 base for J; bases not matched to a gene: 4. Germline values: CDR1 LGHDT, CDR2 YNNKEL (reference sequence). The CDR3 length is 16 residues. The DNA for the CDR3 is TGTGCCAGCAGCCAGGATAGCGGGGGTTCCTACAATGAGCAGTTCTTC. Its protein product is CASSQDSGGSYNEQFF.

This clonotype was counted ten times or more. The CDR3 sequence: CASSLWQESGEKLFF. The CDR3 DNA is TGTGCCAGCAGTTTGTGGCAGGAATCTGGTGAAAAACTGTTTTTT. This rearrangement joins TRBV28 to TRBJ1-4; no clear D. Germline loops: CDR1 MDHEN, CDR2 SYDVKM. CDR3 length equals 15 residues. The germline V and J ends were trimmed by 3 bases and 7 bases, with 15 bases remaining between them.

This chain uses TRBV6-2 or TRBV6-3 with TRBJ2-1; D is perhaps TRBD1 (6 bases). Germline assignment: CDR1 MNHEY and CDR2 SVGEGT. CDR3 length equals 19 residues. Deletions cut 0 bases from V and 0 bases from J, with 18 bases between. CDR3 residues: CASSYSRGGGPASYNEQFF. In DNA, the CDR3 is TGTGCCAGCAGTTACTCGAGAGGGGGTGGGCCAGCCTCCTACAATGAGCAGTTCTTC.

Points on this clonotype: This likely traces to a read error, being one base from a far larger clone. V is TRBV6-2 or TRBV6-3 and J is TRBJ2-7, with TRBD1 matching 7 bases. The CDR3 covers 14 residues. Germline CDR1 and CDR2: MNHEY and SVGEGT. The V gene end was trimmed by 6 bases and the J gene end by 1 base; junction bases not matched to a gene: 6. The CDR3 region is CASSSGDSSYEQYF. For the CDR3, the DNA is TGTGCCAGCAGCTCCGGGGACAGTTCCTACGAGCAGTACTTC.

This clonotype was picked up a small number of times. V gene TRBV6-2 or TRBV6-3 combines with J gene TRBJ2-1; no clear D gene. V was clipped by 7 bases and J by 2 bases, with 15 bases between them. The CDR3 extends over 15 amino acids. The V gene's germline CDR1 is MNHEY and CDR2 SVGEGT. In DNA form, the CDR3 reads TGTGCCAGCAAGTCCGAGTCAAATGCCTACAATGAGCAGTTCTTC. Its translation is CASKSESNAYNEQFF.

This clonotype was seen a few times. The V call is TRBV7-2, the J call TRBJ2-7; D is undetermined. V was trimmed by 7 bases and J by 3 bases, leaving 7 bases between them. Germline V gene data show CDR1 as SGHTA and CDR2 as FQGNSA. The CDR3 is 11 amino acids. CDR3 DNA sequence: TGTGCCAGCAACCAAAACTACGAGCAGTACTTC. This codes for CASNQNYEQYF. Based on the CDR3 plus reference TRBV7-2 and TRBJ2-7, the full variable domain is GAGVSQSPSNKVTEKGKDVELRCDPISGHTALYWYRQSLGQGLEFLIYFQGNSAPDKSGLPSDRFSAERTGGSVSTLTIQRTQQEDSAVYLCASNQNYEQYFGPGTRLTVT.

Details on this clonotype: This may come from a read error, since a much larger clone is one base off. The V call is TRBV6-5, the J call TRBJ2-5, with TRBD1 identical over 7 bases. Germline lookup yields CDR1 MNHEY and CDR2 SVGAGI. The CDR3 is 14 amino acids. The CDR3 here is CGSSYVTGYGTQYF. The CDR3 DNA is TGTGGCAGCAGTTACGTGACAGGGTACGGGACCCAGTACTTC.

V usage is TRBV28 and J usage is TRBJ2-1, with D perhaps being TRBD1 or TRBD2 (5 bases each). V lost 8 bases to trimming and J lost 8 bases, with 22 bases between them. The CDR3 loop spans 15 amino acids. Germline V lookup: CDR1 MDHEN, CDR2 SYDVKM. The CDR3 sequence: CASGGSRVWGDEQFF. In nucleotides, the CDR3 is TGTGCCAGCGGGGGTAGCAGGGTTTGGGGCGATGAGCAGTTCTTC.

This clonotype has at least ten counts. The chain has TRBV29-1 and TRBJ1-2; a possible D gene is TRBD1 (5 bases). The CDR3 covers 13 residues. Germline V gives CDR1 SQVTM, CDR2 ANQGSEA. V gave up 4 bases and J gave up 4 bases, with 13 bases separating them. CDR3: CSVGQGLSYGYTF. In DNA, the CDR3 is TGCAGCGTTGGTCAGGGCCTGAGCTATGGCTACACCTTC.

This clonotype was picked up many times. The chain combines TRBV2 with TRBJ1-1; D not resolved. Trimming shortened V by 3 bases and J by 6 bases, and 5 bases separated the two germline ends. The CDR3 consists of 11 residues. The germline CDR1 and CDR2 sequences are SNHLY and FYNNEI. CDR3: CASSDPPEAFF. Written as DNA, the CDR3 is TGTGCCAGCAGTGACCCCCCTGAAGCTTTCTTT.

This clonotype occurred a few times. The V and J genes are TRBV9 and TRBJ2-7, with D uncertain. The CDR3 runs to 15 residues. Trimming took 4 bases from V and 0 from J, leaving 14 bases between them. Germline CDR1 is SGDLS and CDR2 is YYNGEE. The CDR3 region has the DNA TGTGCCAGCAGCCCCCGGCAGGCCGGCTCCTACGAGCAGTACTTC. It translates to CASSPRQAGSYEQYF. Based on the CDR3 plus reference TRBV9 and TRBJ2-7, the full variable domain is DSGVTQTPKHLITATGQRVTLRCSPRSGDLSVYWYQQSLDQGLQFLIQYYNGEERAKGNILERFSAQQFPDLHSELNLSSLELGDSALYFCASSPRQAGSYEQYFGPGTRLTVT.

This clonotype was counted at least ten times. This sequence joins TRBV5-1 and TRBJ2-7; tentatively, D is TRBD2 (7 bases). The CDR3 has 17 residues. Germline CDR1 is SGHRS and CDR2 is YFSETQ. The V end was cut by 3 bases, the J end by 7 bases, with 26 bases between. CDR3 sequence reads: CASSSGGVEGRSREQYF. The CDR3 nucleotides read TGCGCCAGCAGCTCGGGGGGCGTTGAGGGGCGTTCGAGAGAGCAGTACTTC.

In its sample, this clonotype was seen many times. The chain joins TRBV5-6 to TRBJ1-1; TRBD1 matches at 7 bases. The germline V gene encodes CDR1 SGHDT and CDR2 YYEEEE. This CDR3 is built from 14 residues. V shed 5 bases, J shed 2 bases, and the junction held 6 bases outside the gene matches. The CDR3 loop reads CASRRQGRNTEAFF. CDR3 DNA sequence: TGTGCCAGCAGACGACAGGGAAGAAACACTGAAGCTTTCTTT. Using reference TRBV5-6 and TRBJ1-1 for the parts outside the CDR3, the full variable domain is DAGVTQSPTHLIKTRGQQVTLRCSPKSGHDTVSWYQQALGQGPQFIFQYYEEEERQRGNFPDRFSGHQFPNYSSELNVNALLLGDSALYLCASRRQGRNTEAFFGQGTRLTVV.

This clonotype was detected many times. The chain joins TRBV6-2 or TRBV6-3 to TRBJ2-5; TRBD2 matches 15 bases. CDR3 length: 15 amino acids. Germline V gene lookup returns CDR1 MNHEY and CDR2 SVGEGT. V lost 8 bases, J lost 5 bases, and 6 bases stayed unmatched. In DNA form, the CDR3 reads TGTGCCAGCGGCGGACTAGCGGGGGGGTTGGAGACCCAGTACTTC. This codes for CASGGLAGGLETQYF.